The 19 T cell receptor beta chains in this list originate from one sample, sequenced in a study of T-cell memory formation after mild COVID-19. Using its own MiXCR run on the 5' RACE reads, TCRdb lists one record per CDR3 protein. The profile shows a few hundred thousand distinct CDR3 sequences, around 28% of them singletons. The sample was PBMCs or a T cell subset sorted from them (not recorded which). These receptors were taken from an adult woman who had mild COVID-19 (a few samples of this study predate the infection). Cell type and time point are not known.

The table lists this clonotype with a few counts. The V call is TRBV25-1, the J call TRBJ2-3, with 7 bases identical to TRBD2. Germline V CDR1 and CDR2: MGHDK, SYGVNS. V trimming: 2 bases; J trimming: 1 base; junction bases outside the gene matches: 3. This CDR3 is 15 amino acids long. The CDR3 protein is CASSEGGSGTDTQYF. The CDR3 DNA is TGTGCCAGCAGTGAAGGCGGGAGTGGCACAGATACGCAGTATTTT.

As to this clonotype: The germline gene is not matched at one end of the junction; a read error may be the cause. The V gene is TRBV11-2, the J gene TRBJ2-1; TRBD2 agrees at 9 bases. Germline values: CDR1 SGHAT, CDR2 FQNNGV. The length of the CDR3 is 12 residues. The DNA of the CDR3 is TGTGCAAGCAGCTTAACAGCGGGGGGGCAGTTCTTC. Protein: CASSLTAGGQFF.

This clonotype was picked up one time. This chain links TRBV20-1 with TRBJ1-2; 7 bases agree with TRBD1. The CDR3 extends over 16 amino acids. In germline, CDR1 is DFQATT, CDR2 SNEGSKA (reference sequence). Trimming at V came to 0 bases and at J to 4 bases, leaving 11 bases not matched to a gene. Here the CDR3 reads CSAREPTGFMFYGYTF. In DNA form, the CDR3 reads TGCAGTGCTAGAGAACCGACAGGGTTCATGTTCTATGGCTACACCTTC.

This clonotype was observed a handful of times. This chain uses TRBV7-3 with TRBJ2-5; D is unclear. Germline CDR1 SGHTA, CDR2 FQGTGA. The CDR3 totals 13 residues. The V gene lost 0 bases and the J gene lost 5 bases, with 7 bases spanning the gap. The CDR3 is CASSLTLGETQYF. In nucleotides, the CDR3 is TGTGCCAGCAGCTTAACACTCGGCGAGACCCAGTACTTC.

This chain links TRBV24-1 with TRBJ2-7; 10 bases map to TRBD1. Unmatched junction bases numbered 7, after V lost 1 base and J lost 2 bases. Germline V gene sequence: CDR1 KGHDR, CDR2 SFDVKD. CDR3 size: 17 residues. CDR3 nucleotides: TGTGCCACCAGTGATTTTACCGGGACAGGGGCAACCTACGAGCAGTACTTC. Protein product: CATSDFTGTGATYEQYF.

In regard to this clonotype: At one boundary the junction diverges from the germline segment, which might be a read error. The genes are TRBV11-1 and TRBJ2-2, with D possibly being TRBD1 (6 bases). The CDR3 has 16 amino acids. Germline CDR1 reads SGHAT; CDR2 reads FQDESV (reference sequence). CDR3 loop: CASNLVPGALTGELFF. CDR3 nucleotides: TGTGCCAGCAACTTAGTCCCAGGGGCCCTCACCGGGGAGCTGTTTTTT.

Concerning this clonotype itself: Compared with germline, one end of the junction differs, possibly owing to a read error. This CDR3 reads CSTQRGFSGSTHF. CDR3 bases: TGCAGTACTCAGAGGGGCTTCTCAGGCTCAACCCACTTC. This chain joins TRBV20-1 and TRBJ2-5; D may be TRBD1 or TRBD2 (5 bases each). This CDR3 has 13 amino acids. Germline values: CDR1 DFQATT, CDR2 SNEGSKA (reference sequence).

This clonotype has more than one count but fewer than ten. The chain has TRBV12-3 or TRBV12-4 and TRBJ1-1; a weak D match, TRBD1 (6 bases). The length of the CDR3 is 14 residues. V was clipped by 1 base and J by 4 bases, with 10 bases between them. CDR3 sequence reads: CASSLDRDGTEAFF. CDR3 nucleotides: TGTGCCAGCAGTTTAGACAGGGATGGCACTGAAGCTTTCTTT.

V gene TRBV10-3 combines with J gene TRBJ2-5, with 8 bases aligning to TRBD2. CDR1 and CDR2 from the germline V gene are ENHRY and SYGVKD. The ends lost 3 bases at V and 4 bases at J; junction bases unmatched: 7. The length of the CDR3 is 15 residues. The CDR3 DNA reads TGTGCCATCAGTGAATACGGCGGGGGGCGAGAGACCCAGTACTTC. Translation: CAISEYGGGRETQYF.

This clonotype turned up a few times. The V call is TRBV7-6, the J call TRBJ2-2; D might be TRBD2 (6 bases). The CDR3 contains 18 residues. Germline V gene lookup returns CDR1 SGHVS and CDR2 FNYEAQ. V was pared by 3 bases and J by 0 bases, with 17 bases between. The CDR3 region is CASSFLAGYGSNTGELFF. In DNA form, the CDR3 reads TGTGCCAGCAGCTTTCTTGCGGGGTACGGTTCGAACACCGGGGAGCTGTTTTTT.

The chain recombines TRBV24-1 with TRBJ2-2, with TRBD2 matching over 14 bases. CDR3 length equals 18 residues. Losses at the gene ends were 5 bases for V and 4 bases for J; bases not matched to a gene: 8. Germline values: CDR1 KGHDR, CDR2 SFDVKD. As DNA, the CDR3 is TGTGCCACCAGTGGACTAGCGGGGGGGCCTTTCCGCACCGGGGAGCTGTTTTTT. It codes for CATSGLAGGPFRTGELFF.

This clonotype turned up a few times. The chain links TRBV12-3 or TRBV12-4 to TRBJ2-7; a weak D match, TRBD1 (6 bases). With 0 bases removed from V and 5 bases from J, the gap between germline ends came to 14 bases. The CDR3 is 15 amino acids. The DNA of the CDR3 is TGTGCCAGCAGTTTAGCGGACAGCCCGGCTGACGAGCAGTACTTC. Translated: CASSLADSPADEQYF.

The gene calls are TRBV27 and TRBJ2-3; the match to TRBD2 covers 13 bases. CDR1 and CDR2 from the germline V gene are MNHEY and SMNVEV (reference sequence). There are 17 residues in the CDR3. The ends lost 6 bases at V and 2 bases at J; junction bases unmatched: 8. The CDR3 reads CASRPPGLAGFTDTQYF. For the CDR3, the DNA is TGTGCCAGCAGACCGCCGGGACTAGCGGGATTCACAGATACGCAGTATTTT.

The rearrangement joins TRBV15 to TRBJ2-2; D gene uncertain. CDR1 is LNHNV and CDR2 is YYDKDF in the germline V gene (reference sequence). The V and J ends lost 0 bases and 8 bases respectively, with 7 bases between them. The CDR3 runs to 13 residues. The CDR3 is CATSRDHRGELFF. Here the CDR3 DNA reads TGTGCCACCAGCAGAGATCACCGGGGGGAGCTGTTTTTT.

This clonotype was seen a handful of times. The chain is built from TRBV12-3 or TRBV12-4 and TRBJ2-7; a weak D match, TRBD1 (6 bases). V dropped 2 bases and J dropped 4 bases, with 18 bases sitting between them. The CDR3 has 16 residues. The CDR3 region is CASSLSGRGWRYEQYF. CDR3 sequence (DNA): TGTGCCAGCAGTTTATCCGGAAGGGGGTGGCGGTACGAGCAGTACTTC.

V and J are TRBV3-1 and TRBJ2-1; 8 bases agree with TRBD1. Germline V gene data show CDR1 as LGHDT and CDR2 as YNNKEL (reference sequence). With V trimmed by 4 bases and J by 3 bases, 5 bases remained unmatched. This CDR3 is 15 amino acids long. CDR3 amino acids: CASSPPGQDYNEQFF. CDR3 nucleotide sequence: TGTGCCAGCAGCCCGCCGGGACAGGACTACAATGAGCAGTTCTTC.

This clonotype was picked up a small number of times. This chain joins TRBV12-3 or TRBV12-4 and TRBJ2-2; 9 bases fit TRBD1. The CDR3 is 19 amino acids. V trimming: 6 bases; J trimming: 0 bases; junction bases outside the gene matches: 14. In nucleotides, the CDR3 is TGTGCCAGCAGAAAATTCTCGGGACAGGGTATCGCGAACACCGGGGAGCTGTTTTTT. It is translated as CASRKFSGQGIANTGELFF.

The V gene is TRBV7-2, the J gene TRBJ1-4; no reliable D call. Germline V gene sequence: CDR1 SGHTA, CDR2 FQGNSA. The CDR3 runs to 13 residues. V was shortened by 1 base and J by 13 bases, with 13 bases between the two germline ends. The CDR3 region is CASSLVKGGRLFF. The CDR3 DNA reads as TGTGCCAGCAGCTTAGTGAAGGGAGGAAGACTGTTTTTT.

This clonotype was counted at least ten times. V gene TRBV7-2 combines with J gene TRBJ1-3, with 7 nucleotides matching TRBD1. The length of the CDR3 is 16 residues. Germline CDR1 and CDR2: SGHTA and FQGNSA. V shed 1 base and J 0 bases; nucleotides not matched to a gene: 3. The DNA of the CDR3 is TGTGCCAGCAGCTTAGGGGACAGACTCTCTGGAAACACCATATATTTT. Translated: CASSLGDRLSGNTIYF.